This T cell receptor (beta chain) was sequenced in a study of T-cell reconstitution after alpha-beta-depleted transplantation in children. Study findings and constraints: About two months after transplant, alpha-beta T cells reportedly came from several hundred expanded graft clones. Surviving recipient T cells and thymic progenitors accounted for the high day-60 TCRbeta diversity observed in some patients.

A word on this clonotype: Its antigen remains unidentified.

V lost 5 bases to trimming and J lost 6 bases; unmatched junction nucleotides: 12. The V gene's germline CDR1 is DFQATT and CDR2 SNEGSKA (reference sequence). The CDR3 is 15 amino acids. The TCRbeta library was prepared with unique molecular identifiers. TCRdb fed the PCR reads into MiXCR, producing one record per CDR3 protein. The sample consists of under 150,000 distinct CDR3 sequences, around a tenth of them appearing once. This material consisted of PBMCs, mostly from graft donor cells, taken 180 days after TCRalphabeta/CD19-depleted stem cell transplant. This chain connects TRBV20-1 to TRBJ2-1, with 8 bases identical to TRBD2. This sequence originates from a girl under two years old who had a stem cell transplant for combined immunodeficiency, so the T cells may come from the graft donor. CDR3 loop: CSAYLPGLGSNEQFF. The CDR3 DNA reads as TGCAGTGCTTACCTACCGGGACTAGGAAGCAATGAGCAGTTCTTC.